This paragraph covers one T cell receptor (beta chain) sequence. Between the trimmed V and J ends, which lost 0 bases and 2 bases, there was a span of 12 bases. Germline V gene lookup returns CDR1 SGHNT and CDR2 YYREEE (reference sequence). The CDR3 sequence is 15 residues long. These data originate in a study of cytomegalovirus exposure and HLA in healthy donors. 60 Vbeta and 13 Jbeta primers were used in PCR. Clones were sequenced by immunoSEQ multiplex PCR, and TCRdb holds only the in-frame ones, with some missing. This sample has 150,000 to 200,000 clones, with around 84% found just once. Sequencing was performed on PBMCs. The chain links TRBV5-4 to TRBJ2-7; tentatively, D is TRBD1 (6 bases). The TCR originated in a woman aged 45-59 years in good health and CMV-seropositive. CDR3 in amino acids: CASSLVTGTTYEQYF. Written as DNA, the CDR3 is TGTGCCAGCAGCTTGGTAACTGGGACAACCTACGAGCAGTACTTC.